This T cell receptor beta chain was obtained from a study of blood T cell repertoires in COVID-19. As for the study in general: Collection of acute and convalescent COVID-19 samples took place in the United States, Italy and Spain. Sources were T cells, B-cell-depleted T cells, or PBMCs; the material itself was cDNA or gDNA.

Authors' data handling: Reference gene primer amplification in the assay estimated nucleated cell counts. Profiling relied on immunoSEQ multiplex PCR, and the TCRdb table lists in-frame clones only, not all of them. The V and J calls and the clone size are those of that table, but D and trimming were determined from the DNA. The sample lists a few hundred thousand clones, roughly 89% seen once, with under 2.5% in the top ten. Seattle participants joined during active infection and were tracked over time. The sequenced sample consisted of peripheral blood. The clonotype comes from a woman aged 60-70 years with COVID-19, enrolled during active disease.

The CDR3 is CASSLGRRDYEQYF. CDR3 coding DNA: TGTGCCAGCAGCTTGGGTCGTCGGGACTACGAGCAGTACTTC. The chain combines TRBV5-8 with TRBJ2-7; tentatively, D is TRBD2 (5 bases). Germline V gene data show CDR1 as SGHTS and CDR2 as YDEGEE. This CDR3 is 14 amino acids long. Trimming shortened V by 0 bases and J by 3 bases, and 10 bases separated the two germline ends. Variable domain in full (rest from reference TRBV5-8 and TRBJ2-7): EAGVTQSPTHLIKTRGQQATLRCSPISGHTSVYWYQQALGLGLQFLLWYDEGEERNRGNFPPRFSGRQFPNYSSELNVNALELEDSALYLCASSLGRRDYEQYFGPGTRLTVT.